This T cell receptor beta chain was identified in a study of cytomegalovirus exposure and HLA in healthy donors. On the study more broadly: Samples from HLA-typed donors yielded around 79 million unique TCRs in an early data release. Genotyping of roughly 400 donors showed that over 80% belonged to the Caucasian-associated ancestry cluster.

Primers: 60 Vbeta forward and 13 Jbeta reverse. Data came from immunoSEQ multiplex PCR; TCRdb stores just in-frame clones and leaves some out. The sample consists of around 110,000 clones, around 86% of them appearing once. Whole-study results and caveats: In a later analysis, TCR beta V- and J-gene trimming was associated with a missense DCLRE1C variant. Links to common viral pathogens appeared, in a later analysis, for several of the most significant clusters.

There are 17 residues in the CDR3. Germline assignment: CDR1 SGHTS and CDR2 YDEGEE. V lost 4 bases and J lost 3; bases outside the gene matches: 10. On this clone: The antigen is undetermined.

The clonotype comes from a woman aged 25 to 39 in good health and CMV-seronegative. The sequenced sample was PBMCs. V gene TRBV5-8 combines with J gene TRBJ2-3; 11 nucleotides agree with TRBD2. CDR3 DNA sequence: TGTGCCAGCAGCGCGGGGTCTAGCGGGAGGTCTACAGATACGCAGTATTTT. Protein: CASSAGSSGRSTDTQYF.